This T cell receptor beta chain was documented in a study of blood T cell repertoires in COVID-19. Study background: The United States, Italy and Spain were the sources of the acute and convalescent COVID-19 samples. The cDNA or gDNA used as material had been derived from T cells, B-cell-depleted T cells, or PBMCs.

Authors' analysis steps: From reference gene primer amplification, estimates of nucleated cell counts were derived. Data came from immunoSEQ multiplex PCR; TCRdb stores just in-frame clones and leaves some out. V, J and clone size are those of that table, while D and trimming were read from the DNA. The sample records around 250,000 clones, over 75% being singletons. Enrollees, about 18 to 89 years old, lived in about two dozen US areas. The CDR3 length is 15 residues. Trimming took 1 base from V and 0 from J, leaving 10 bases between them. Germline CDR1 GTSNPN, CDR2 SVGIG (reference sequence). Input material: PBMCs or T cells enriched from blood (not recorded which). The receptor comes from a woman aged 45-60 years with acute COVID-19. The rearrangement links TRBV30 to TRBJ1-3; D might be TRBD1 (5 bases). The CDR3 region is CAWSGQSLSGNTIYF. The CDR3 DNA is TGTGCCTGGAGTGGACAGTCCCTCTCTGGAAACACCATATATTTT.